These T cell receptor beta chains were read from a single sample in a study of T cell repertoires in cytomegalovirus infection. TCRdb analysed the reads with MiXCR anew, one entry per CDR3 protein. This sample has a few hundred thousand distinct CDR3 sequences, with under 45% found just once. These receptors have no identified antigens. This specimen was cultured PBMCs, taken from culture after CMV antigen stimulation. The origin of the receptors is a human donor in good health (CMV status not recorded). Some clones in this sample may be carry-over from other donors' samples. CDR3s include the opening cysteine and the closing phenylalanine or tryptophan. Fields, in order: D gene, clone size, V gene, J gene, CDR3 DNA, CDR3 protein. D genes are given only for firm matches. The listing skips clone size in some rows; elsewhere it reads once, few, many or a size class.

>.|.|TRBV12-3/TRBV12-4|TRBJ2-4
TGTGCCAGCAGTTTTGGCAATTTAGCCAAAAACATTCAGTACTTC
CASSFGNLAKNIQYF
>.|.|TRBV12-3/TRBV12-4|TRBJ1-5
TGTGCCAGCAGTTTGAAGGCGCATCAGCCCCAGCATTTT
CASSLKAHQPQHF
>TRBD2|few|TRBV5-1|TRBJ2-3
TGCGCCAGCAGCGTGGGCGGGAGAAGCACAGATACGCAGTATTTT
CASSVGGRSTDTQYF
>TRBD1|.|TRBV6-2/TRBV6-3|TRBJ1-2
TGTGCCAGCGGGGGACAGCATTATGGCTACACCTTC
CASGGQHYGYTF
>.|few|TRBV12-3/TRBV12-4|TRBJ1-1
TGTGCCAGCAGTTTGAATGGGGGGGGTTGGCTCACTGAAGCTTTCTTT
CASSLNGGGWLTEAFF
>.|.|TRBV2|TRBJ2-7
TGTGCCAGCAGTGAAGACACTACCTACGAGCAGTACTTC
CASSEDTTYEQYF
>.|.|TRBV20-1|TRBJ2-5
TGCAGTGCTCAACGGATGTACCAAGAGACCCAGTACTTC
CSAQRMYQETQYF
>.|few|TRBV12-3/TRBV12-4|TRBJ1-1
TGTGCCAGCAGTTTGATAAGGTCTGAAGCTTTCTTT
CASSLIRSEAFF
>.|.|TRBV27|TRBJ2-5
TGTGCCAGCAGTAAGGGGGGCGGTGAGACCCAGTACTTC
CASSKGGGETQYF
>TRBD2|.|TRBV5-4|TRBJ2-1
TGTGCCAGCAGCTCGGGGGGACTAGCGGGGAATGAGCAGTTCTTC
CASSSGGLAGNEQFF
>.|.|TRBV12-3/TRBV12-4|TRBJ2-1
TGTGCCAGCAGTTTCCGCTTGGTTGCGGCTGACAATGAGCAGTTCTTC
CASSFRLVAADNEQFF
>.|.|TRBV12-3/TRBV12-4|TRBJ2-3
TGTGCCAGCAGTTTAAGAGGAGTCAAGACAGATACGCAGTATTTT
CASSLRGVKTDTQYF
>.|.|TRBV5-1|TRBJ2-3
TGCGCCAGCAGCGTTGACCCTGAGGATACGCAGTATTTT
CASSVDPEDTQYF
>TRBD1|.|TRBV11-2|TRBJ2-3
TGTGCCAGCAGCTCCACCAGACAGGGAAGGACAGATACGCAGTATTTT
CASSSTRQGRTDTQYF
>.|.|TRBV4-1|TRBJ1-6
TGCGCCAGCAGCCAAGCCGCCGAGTATAATTCACCCCTCCACTTT
CASSQAAEYNSPLHF
>TRBD2|.|TRBV29-1|TRBJ2-1
TGCAGCGTTTTACTAGCGGGGGGTGTCAATGAGCAGTTCTTC
CSVLLAGGVNEQFF
>.|.|TRBV6-5|TRBJ1-1
TGTGCCAGCACGTCCTGGGCGAACACTGAAGCTTTCTTT
CASTSWANTEAFF
>.|.|TRBV28|TRBJ1-4
TGTGCCAGCAGTCCACCGTCTTTGAATGAAAAACTGTTTTTT
CASSPPSLNEKLFF
>TRBD1|few|TRBV28|TRBJ1-1
TGTGCCAGCAGGCCGACAGGGAAGGAAGCTTTCTTT
CASRPTGKEAFF
>TRBD1|.|TRBV5-1|TRBJ1-1
TGCGCCAGCGTGGACTCCGACAGGGGAACTGAAGCTTTCTTT
CASVDSDRGTEAFF
>TRBD2|.|TRBV3-1|TRBJ2-5
TGTGCCAGCAGCCAAGATTGGCGGGGGGGGACCCAGTACTTC
CASSQDWRGGTQYF
>.|.|TRBV6-1|TRBJ1-5
TGTGCCAGCAGTGGACGGACGGTTTATAGCAATCAGCCCCAGCATTTT
CASSGRTVYSNQPQHF
>TRBD1|.|TRBV6-6|TRBJ1-2
TGTGCCAGCAACCCGGGACAGTTGGATTCAGGATCCTATGGCTACACCTTC
CASNPGQLDSGSYGYTF
>.|.|TRBV6-6|TRBJ2-7
TGTGCCAGCACCTTCGGAGATAGGGCTCACGAGCAGTACTTC
CASTFGDRAHEQYF
>TRBD2|.|TRBV7-2|TRBJ2-1
TGTGCCAGCAGCAGCGGACTAGCGAGAAGCTCCTACAATGAGCAGTTCTTC
CASSSGLARSSYNEQFF
>.|many|TRBV12-3/TRBV12-4|TRBJ2-2
TGTGCCAGCAGTTTGGCCAGATCATACGCCGGGGAGCTGTTTTTT
CASSLARSYAGELFF
>.|.|TRBV6-6|TRBJ1-1
TGTGCCAGCAGCGCAAAGCCGATGAACACTGAAGCTTTCTTT
CASSAKPMNTEAFF
>.|.|TRBV7-8|TRBJ2-3
TGTGCCAGCAGAGGACAGCCGGGGGCAGATACGCAGTATTTT
CASRGQPGADTQYF
>TRBD2|.|TRBV7-9|TRBJ2-5
TGTGCCAGCAGCCAGGGAGGGCTCCAAGAGACCCAGTACTTC
CASSQGGLQETQYF
>.|.|TRBV19|TRBJ2-4
TGTGCCAGTAGTAAGGGGGGAGCCAAAAACATTCAGTACTTC
CASSKGGAKNIQYF
>.|.|TRBV12-3/TRBV12-4|TRBJ1-1
TGTGCCAGCAGCGTCTCCCCTTTATTGAACACTGAAGCTTTCTTT
CASSVSPLLNTEAFF
>TRBD1|.|TRBV18|TRBJ2-1
TGTGCCAGCTCACCACCCTCCGGGACAGCGACCTACAATGAGCAGTTCTTC
CASSPPSGTATYNEQFF
>.|.|TRBV19|TRBJ2-2
TGTGCCAGTAGTAACGGATACACCGGGGAGCTGTTTTTT
CASSNGYTGELFF
>TRBD2|.|TRBV4-1|TRBJ2-2
TGTGCCAGCAGCCCGGAGACTAGCGGGGGTACCACCGGGGAGCTGTTTTTT
CASSPETSGGTTGELFF
>.|many|TRBV7-2|TRBJ2-7
TGTGCCAGCAGCTTAGGACCCCCCGGTCAGGGGCGGTCCTACGAGCAGTACTTC
CASSLGPPGQGRSYEQYF
>.|.|TRBV12-5|TRBJ2-5
TGTGCTAGTGGTTTTAGTAGCAGCTACCTAAGGGTGTACTTC
CASGFSSSYLRVYF
>TRBD1|.|TRBV19|TRBJ2-1
TGTGCCAGTAGTGAGACAGGGGGGAGCTCCTACAATGAGCAGTTCTTC
CASSETGGSSYNEQFF
>.|many|TRBV7-2|TRBJ2-3
TGTGCCAGCAGCTTAGAAGGCAGTCAAGTAGATACGCAGTATTTT
CASSLEGSQVDTQYF
>.|few|TRBV7-9|TRBJ1-1
TGTGCCAGCAGCCGGGACACGTTGAACACTGAAGCTTTCTTT
CASSRDTLNTEAFF
>TRBD2|many|TRBV7-2|TRBJ2-3
TGTGCCAGCAGCCCTAGACTAGCGGGGGATGGTACGCAGTATTTT
CASSPRLAGDGTQYF
>.|.|TRBV7-2|TRBJ1-6
TGTGCCAGCGGTGGAGTAGCCTATAATTCACCCCTCCACTTT
CASGGVAYNSPLHF
>TRBD2|few|TRBV20-1|TRBJ2-1
TGCAGTGCTAGGGCAGGACTAGCGGGGGGAGAGAAGCAGTTCTTC
CSARAGLAGGEKQFF